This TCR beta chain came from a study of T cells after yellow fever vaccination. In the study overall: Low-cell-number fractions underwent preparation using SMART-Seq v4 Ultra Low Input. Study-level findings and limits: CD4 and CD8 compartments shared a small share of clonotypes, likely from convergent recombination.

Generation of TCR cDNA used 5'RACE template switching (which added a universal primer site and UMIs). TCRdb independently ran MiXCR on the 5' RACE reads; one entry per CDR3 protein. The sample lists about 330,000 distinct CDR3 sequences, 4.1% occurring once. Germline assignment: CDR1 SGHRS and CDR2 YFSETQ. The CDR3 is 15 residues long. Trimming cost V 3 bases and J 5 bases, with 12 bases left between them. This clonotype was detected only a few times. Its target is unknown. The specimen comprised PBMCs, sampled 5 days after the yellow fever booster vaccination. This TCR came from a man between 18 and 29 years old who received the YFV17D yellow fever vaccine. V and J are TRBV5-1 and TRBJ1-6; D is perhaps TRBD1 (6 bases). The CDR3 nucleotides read TGCGCCAGCAGCTCGGACAGTGGAGATAATTCACCCCTCCACTTT. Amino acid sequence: CASSSDSGDNSPLHF.